One sample yielded the 13 T cell receptor beta chains listed below, sequenced in a study of kidney transplant recipient with SARS-CoV-2 infection. TCRdb re-derived calls from the reads in MiXCR, one entry per CDR3 protein. This repertoire shows 200,000 to 300,000 distinct CDR3 sequences, 25% to 35% found once; its top ten account for under 9.5%. Specimen: a blood sample, collected at baseline and around day 120 from a kidney transplant recipient. The origin of the receptors is a male patient between 25 and 39 years old who had COVID-19 and was a kidney transplant recipient. Certain T cells may be donor cells from the graft.

This clonotype was counted many times. The DNA of the CDR3 is TGTGCCAGCAGCTTCTCCCTAGCGGGGCCTAGCTCCTACAATGAGCAGTTCTTC. It codes for CASSFSLAGPSSYNEQFF. This chain connects TRBV5-4 to TRBJ2-1; 9 nucleotides line up with TRBD2. CDR3 length equals 18 residues. The germline V gene encodes CDR1 SGHNT and CDR2 YYREEE (reference sequence). V lost 2 bases to trimming and J lost 0 bases; unmatched junction nucleotides: 9.

In the case of this clonotype: A much larger clone lies a single base off, so this may be a read error. The genes are TRBV6-2 or TRBV6-3 and TRBJ2-7; no clear D gene. This CDR3 spans 13 amino acids. Germline CDR1 is MNHEY and CDR2 is SVGEGT. V was pared by 6 bases and J by 6 bases, with 15 bases between. The CDR3 DNA follows: TGTGCCAGCAGGATGAGTCCTCCTACCGAGCAGTACGTC. Translated: CASRMSPPTEQYV.

This clonotype was picked up many times. V usage is TRBV3-1 and J usage is TRBJ2-5; no firm D call. Trimming left V 3 bases short and J 5 bases short, with 22 bases between. The CDR3 sequence is 17 residues long. Per germline, CDR1 LGHDT and CDR2 YNNKEL (reference sequence). CDR3 in amino acids: CASSQVYPISFSETQYF. As DNA, the CDR3 is TGTGCCAGCAGCCAGGTATATCCCATTTCTTTCTCTGAGACCCAGTACTTC.

There are many counts of this clonotype. V gene TRBV7-9 combines with J gene TRBJ1-2, with D uncertain. V was trimmed by 3 bases and J by 4 bases, leaving 15 bases between them. The germline CDR1 and CDR2 sequences are SEHNR and FQNEAQ (reference sequence). The CDR3 is made up of 15 amino acids. The CDR3: CASSLMGPSSYGYTF. The CDR3 region has the DNA TGTGCCAGCAGCTTGATGGGCCCGAGTAGCTATGGCTACACCTTC.

On this clonotype: A much more abundant neighbour one base away suggests this may be a read error. The chain is built from TRBV18 and TRBJ2-7; 11 nucleotides align to TRBD2. The CDR3 has 14 amino acids. CDR1 KGHSH and CDR2 LQKENI come from the germline V gene. CDR3 loop: CASSPGTSGDEQNF. Here the CDR3 DNA reads TGTGCCAGCTCACCCGGGACTAGCGGCGACGAGCAGAACTTC.

The chain joins TRBV20-1 to TRBJ2-5; TRBD1 matches at 7 bases. The CDR3 totals 15 residues. CDR1 is DFQATT and CDR2 is SNEGSKA in the germline V gene (reference sequence). V dropped 6 bases and J dropped 2; count of bases not matched to a gene: 12. The CDR3 DNA reads as TGCAGTGCCCACGAACCGACAGGGAGTCAAGAGACCCAGTACTTC. The encoded protein is CSAHEPTGSQETQYF.

Worth noting for this clonotype: A much larger clone lies one base from this, so it may be a read error. The chain links TRBV21-1 to TRBJ2-3; the table gives TRBD2 as D, unverified against the DNA. TRBV21-1 counts as a pseudogene. The CDR3 runs 17 residues. The CDR3 bases are TGTGCCGGCAGCTTGCAGCTAGCTACAGTCATGCAAGATACGCAGTATTTT. This codes for CAGSLQLATVMQDTQYF.

As concerns this clonotype: Possible read error: a much larger clone is one base away. V and J are TRBV6-9 and TRBJ1-2; D is unclear. Germline CDR1 reads MNHGY; CDR2 reads SVAAGI. V shed 5 bases and J shed 4 bases, with 23 bases lying between them. This CDR3 is built from 17 residues. This CDR3 reads CASSVRVPYGKTYGYTF. CDR3 bases: TGTGCCAGCAGTGTCCGCGTGCCTTACGGAAAGACCTATGGCTACACCTTC.

This clonotype has at least ten counts. The V gene is TRBV7-9, the J gene TRBJ2-5; TRBD2 matches 8 bases. The CDR3 runs to 15 residues. Germline CDR1 SEHNR, CDR2 FQNEAQ (reference sequence). The ends lost 2 bases at V and 5 bases at J; junction bases unmatched: 7. CDR3 residues: CASSLFTAGDETQYF. The CDR3 DNA sequence: TGTGCCAGCAGCTTATTCACAGCGGGAGACGAGACCCAGTACTTC.

In this sample, this clonotype turned up many times. The genes are TRBV4-1 and TRBJ2-3; tentative D call: TRBD2 (6 bases). The CDR3 covers 14 residues. CDR1 and CDR2 (germline): MGHRA, YSYEKL. The V end lost 0 bases, the J end lost 7 bases, and 11 bases lay between the germline ends. The CDR3 DNA reads TGCGCCAGCAGCCAAGAGGGGGGTACTTATACGCAGTATTTT. Its protein product is CASSQEGGTYTQYF.

This clonotype was seen many times. V gene TRBV3-1 combines with J gene TRBJ2-3; D is unresolved. Germline loops: CDR1 LGHDT, CDR2 YNNKEL (reference sequence). V gave up 4 bases and J gave up 4 bases, with 15 bases separating them. CDR3 size: 15 residues. CDR3 residues: CASSPEGFVADTQYF. The CDR3, as DNA: TGTGCCAGCAGCCCCGAAGGGTTTGTCGCAGATACGCAGTATTTT.

This clonotype was picked up many times. The V gene is TRBV5-5, the J gene TRBJ1-2; a weak D match, TRBD1 (5 bases). Germline assignment: CDR1 SGHKS and CDR2 YYEKEE (reference sequence). Trimming removed 7 bases at V and 4 bases at J, with 23 bases between. The CDR3 runs 16 residues. CDR3 in DNA: TGTGCCAGCTGGGACGCTGTCTCGCGAAAGACCTATGGCTACACCTTC. Its protein is CASWDAVSRKTYGYTF.

A word on this clonotype: This may arise from a read error, as a much more abundant clone is one base away. This chain uses TRBV25-1 with TRBJ1-2; D is unresolved. Germline loops: CDR1 MGHDK, CDR2 SYGVNS. The CDR3 runs to 17 residues. This CDR3 is CAGSFLSELGKTYGYTF. The CDR3 nucleotides are TGTGCCGGCAGTTTCTTGTCAGAACTGGGAAAGACCTATGGCTACACCTTC.